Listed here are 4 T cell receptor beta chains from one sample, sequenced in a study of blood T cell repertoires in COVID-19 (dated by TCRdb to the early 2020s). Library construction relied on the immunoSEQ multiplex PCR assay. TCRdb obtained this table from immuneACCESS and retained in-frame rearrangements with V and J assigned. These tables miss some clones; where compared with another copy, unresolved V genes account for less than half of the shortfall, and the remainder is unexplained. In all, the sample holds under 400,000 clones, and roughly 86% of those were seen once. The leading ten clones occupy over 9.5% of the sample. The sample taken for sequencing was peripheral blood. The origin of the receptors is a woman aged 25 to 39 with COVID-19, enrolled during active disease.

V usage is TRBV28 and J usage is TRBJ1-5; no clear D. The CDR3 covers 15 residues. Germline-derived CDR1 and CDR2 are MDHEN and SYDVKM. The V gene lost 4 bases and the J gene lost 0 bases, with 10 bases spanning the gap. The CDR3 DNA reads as TGTGCCAGCAGTTCTGGTCAGGTTAGCAATCAGCCCCAGCATTTT. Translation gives CASSSGQVSNQPQHF.

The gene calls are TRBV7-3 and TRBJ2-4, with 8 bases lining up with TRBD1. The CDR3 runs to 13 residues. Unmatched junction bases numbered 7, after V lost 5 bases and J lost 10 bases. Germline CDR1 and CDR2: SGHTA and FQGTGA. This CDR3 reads CASSVAGGGIQYF. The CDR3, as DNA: TGTGCCAGCAGCGTAGCAGGGGGCGGGATTCAGTACTTC. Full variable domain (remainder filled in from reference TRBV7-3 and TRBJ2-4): GAGVSQTPSNKVTEKGKYVELRCDPISGHTALYWYRQSLGQGPEFLIYFQGTGAADDSGLPNDRFFAVRPEGSVSTLKIQRTERGDSAVYLCASSVAGGGIQYFGAGTRLSVL.

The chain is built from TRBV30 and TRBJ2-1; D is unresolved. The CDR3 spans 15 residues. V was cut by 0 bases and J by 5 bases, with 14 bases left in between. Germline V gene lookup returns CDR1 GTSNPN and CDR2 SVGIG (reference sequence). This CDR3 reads CAWSVQAGFDNEQFF. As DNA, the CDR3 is TGTGCCTGGAGTGTACAAGCCGGGTTCGACAATGAGCAGTTCTTC. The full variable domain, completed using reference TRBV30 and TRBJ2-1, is SQTIHQWPATLVQPVGSPLSLECTVEGTSNPNLYWYRQAAGRGLQLLFYSVGIGQISSEVPQNLSASRPQDRQFILSSKKLLLSDSGFYLCAWSVQAGFDNEQFFGPGTRLTVL.

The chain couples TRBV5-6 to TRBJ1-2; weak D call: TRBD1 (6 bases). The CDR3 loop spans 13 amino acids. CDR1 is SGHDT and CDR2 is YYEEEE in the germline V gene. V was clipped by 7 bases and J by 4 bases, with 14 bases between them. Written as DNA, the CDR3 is TGTGCCAGCGCCCTGACAGGAAGCTATGGCTACACCTTC. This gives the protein CASALTGSYGYTF.